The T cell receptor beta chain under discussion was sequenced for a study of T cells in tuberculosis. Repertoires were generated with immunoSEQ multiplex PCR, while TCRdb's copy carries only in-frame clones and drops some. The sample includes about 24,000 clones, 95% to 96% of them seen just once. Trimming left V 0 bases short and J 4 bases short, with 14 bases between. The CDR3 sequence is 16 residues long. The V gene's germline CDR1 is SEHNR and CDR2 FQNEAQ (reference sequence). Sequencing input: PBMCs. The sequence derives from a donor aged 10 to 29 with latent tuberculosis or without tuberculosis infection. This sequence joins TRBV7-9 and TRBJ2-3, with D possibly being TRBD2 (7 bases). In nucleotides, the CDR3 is TGTGCCAGCAGCTTAGCGAGGGGGGGCGGACCAGATACGCAGTATTTT. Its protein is CASSLARGGGPDTQYF.